One and the same sample provided the 2 T cell receptor beta chains below, sequenced in a study of T cells in Graves' hyperthyroidism and ophthalmopathy. Amplification of TCR beta CDR3 regions used RNA as the template. Initially, a first-round RT-PCR of the TCR CDR3 employed the HTBI primer set. A single record per CDR3 protein comes from TCRdb applying MiXCR to the multiplex PCR reads. This sample has 550,000 to 800,000 distinct CDR3 sequences, with 15% to 20% found just once. Sequencing input: blood. Source of these receptors: a man aged 50 to 59 with Graves' hyperthyroidism.

This clonotype was seen a handful of times. The genes are TRBV7-9 and TRBJ1-1; D gene unclear. The CDR3 is 15 residues long. Trimming pared 0 bases from V and 1 base from J, leaving 9 bases between. CDR1 SEHNR and CDR2 FQNEAQ come from the germline V gene (reference sequence). CDR3: CASSLADGKNTEAFF. For the CDR3, the DNA is TGTGCCAGCAGCTTAGCGGATGGAAAGAACACTGAAGCTTTCTTT.

The chain joins TRBV12-5 to TRBJ1-2, with D unclear. Germline CDR1 reads LGHNT; CDR2 reads FRNRAP. The CDR3 runs to 13 residues. V lost 2 bases and J 4 bases, leaving 8 bases between the germline ends. This CDR3 reads CASGLSLSYGYTF. The CDR3 region has the DNA TGTGCTAGTGGTTTGAGTCTTTCCTATGGCTACACCTTC.